What follows is one T cell receptor beta chain and its context. This clonotype was seen repeatedly, ten times or more. No antigen is known for it. Base qualities were left out, and no much larger clone turns up one base away. The meaning of the sample's treatment or condition label: allogeneic hematopoietic cell transplantation with graft depleted of TCRalphabeta T cells and CD19 B cells. The transplant recipients were children given TCRalphabeta/CD19-depleted allogeneic hematopoietic cell grafts. The library was built by means of PCR. Sequencing was performed on an Illumina HiSeq 2500. Molecular barcoding was employed in the preparation of TCR libraries, with unique molecular identifiers being used to normalize TCRbeta repertoire quantification. TCRdb ran its own pipeline on the public reads, namely fastp trimming at Q25 and MiXCR clone calling, and kept in-frame beta chains. Every CDR3 protein is listed once, alongside the most common genes and DNA of its rows. A total of about 300,000 distinct CDR3 sequences appear in this sample, approximately 7.3% of them only once. Approximately 8.2% of the sample rests with the top ten.

This entry comes from a study of T-cell reconstitution after alpha-beta-depleted transplantation in children (TCRdb year 2016). A note on the overall study: Using TCR repertoire profiling, the study followed T-cell immune reconstitution in a quantitative way in children after TCRalphabeta/CD19-depleted allogeneic hematopoietic cell transplantation.

Study-wide conclusions, independent of this receptor: The apparently early recovery of alphabetaT-cell counts about two months after transplant reportedly depended on only several hundred rapidly expanded clones that came from non-depleted graft cells. Hyperexpanded clone frequencies declined over subsequent months; after one year, T-cell counts and TCRbeta diversity were mostly attributed to newly produced T cells. In some patients, the high TCRbeta diversity seen at day 60 was put down to recipient T cells and intrathymic progenitors that had survived conditioning.

Measured from the cysteine to the phenylalanine, the CDR3 is 14 residues long. This entry keeps only the CDR3 DNA: 42 bases, framed from base 1. CDR1 LGHDT and CDR2 YNNKEL are derived from the germline V gene (reference sequence). V is pared back by 5 bases and J by 1 base, with 9 bases lying between the germline termini. The sample in question was peripheral blood, obtained 360 days after TCRalphabeta/CD19-depleted stem cell transplant. The chain was built from TRBV3-1 and TRBJ1-3; a confident D gene designation cannot be given. The source of this sequence is a female patient aged 2-9 years who had a stem cell transplant for Fanconi anemia, so the T cells may come from the graft donor. The CDR3 sequence is CASSARVSGNTIYF. The DNA sequence reads TGTGCCAGCAGCGCTCGGGTTTCTGGAAACACCATATATTTT.